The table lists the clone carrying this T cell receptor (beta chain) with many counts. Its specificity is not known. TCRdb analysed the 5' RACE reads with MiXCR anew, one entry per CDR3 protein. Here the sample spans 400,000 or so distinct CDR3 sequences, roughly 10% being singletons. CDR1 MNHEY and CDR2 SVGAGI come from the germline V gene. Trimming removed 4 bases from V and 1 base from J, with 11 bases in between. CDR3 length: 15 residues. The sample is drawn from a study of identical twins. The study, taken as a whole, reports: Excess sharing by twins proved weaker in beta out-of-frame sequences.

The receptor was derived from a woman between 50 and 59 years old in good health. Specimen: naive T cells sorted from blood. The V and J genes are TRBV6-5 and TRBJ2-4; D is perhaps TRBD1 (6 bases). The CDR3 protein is CASSSYRAAKNIQYF. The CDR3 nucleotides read TGTGCCAGCAGTTCCTACAGGGCGGCCAAAAACATTCAGTACTTC.